This T cell receptor (beta chain) was found in a study of graft-versus-host responses after intestinal transplantation. Turning to the study itself: As for transplant type, recipients had multivisceral, liver-intestinal, or isolated intestinal grafts. Tacrolimus plus steroids were given to all recipients for roughly three years, preceded by anti-thymocyte globulin induction. Study-wide points: Early after transplant, HvG declines were associated with peak levels of circulating GvH clones. The recipient marrow held GvH clones, and some of them showed up first in ileum or blood.

This clone was seen only once. Its antigen is as yet unknown. Produced via immunoSEQ multiplex PCR; TCRdb's table is partial and in-frame only. The table shows 90,000 to 95,000 clones, with roughly 90% occurring only once. CDR3 length: 14 amino acids. V was clipped by 6 bases and J by 0 bases, with 6 bases between them. CDR1 and CDR2 from the germline V gene are MDHEN and SYDVKM. The chain uses TRBV28 and TRBJ2-6; D call uncertain. The sequences come from unstimulated CD8+ T cells sorted from spleen or lymph node cells, collected before intestinal transplant. The origin of this receptor is a human donor who received an intestinal transplant. CDR3 in DNA: TGTGCCAGCAGCCTCGGCTCTGGGGCCAACGTCCTGACTTTC. Translation gives CASSLGSGANVLTF.